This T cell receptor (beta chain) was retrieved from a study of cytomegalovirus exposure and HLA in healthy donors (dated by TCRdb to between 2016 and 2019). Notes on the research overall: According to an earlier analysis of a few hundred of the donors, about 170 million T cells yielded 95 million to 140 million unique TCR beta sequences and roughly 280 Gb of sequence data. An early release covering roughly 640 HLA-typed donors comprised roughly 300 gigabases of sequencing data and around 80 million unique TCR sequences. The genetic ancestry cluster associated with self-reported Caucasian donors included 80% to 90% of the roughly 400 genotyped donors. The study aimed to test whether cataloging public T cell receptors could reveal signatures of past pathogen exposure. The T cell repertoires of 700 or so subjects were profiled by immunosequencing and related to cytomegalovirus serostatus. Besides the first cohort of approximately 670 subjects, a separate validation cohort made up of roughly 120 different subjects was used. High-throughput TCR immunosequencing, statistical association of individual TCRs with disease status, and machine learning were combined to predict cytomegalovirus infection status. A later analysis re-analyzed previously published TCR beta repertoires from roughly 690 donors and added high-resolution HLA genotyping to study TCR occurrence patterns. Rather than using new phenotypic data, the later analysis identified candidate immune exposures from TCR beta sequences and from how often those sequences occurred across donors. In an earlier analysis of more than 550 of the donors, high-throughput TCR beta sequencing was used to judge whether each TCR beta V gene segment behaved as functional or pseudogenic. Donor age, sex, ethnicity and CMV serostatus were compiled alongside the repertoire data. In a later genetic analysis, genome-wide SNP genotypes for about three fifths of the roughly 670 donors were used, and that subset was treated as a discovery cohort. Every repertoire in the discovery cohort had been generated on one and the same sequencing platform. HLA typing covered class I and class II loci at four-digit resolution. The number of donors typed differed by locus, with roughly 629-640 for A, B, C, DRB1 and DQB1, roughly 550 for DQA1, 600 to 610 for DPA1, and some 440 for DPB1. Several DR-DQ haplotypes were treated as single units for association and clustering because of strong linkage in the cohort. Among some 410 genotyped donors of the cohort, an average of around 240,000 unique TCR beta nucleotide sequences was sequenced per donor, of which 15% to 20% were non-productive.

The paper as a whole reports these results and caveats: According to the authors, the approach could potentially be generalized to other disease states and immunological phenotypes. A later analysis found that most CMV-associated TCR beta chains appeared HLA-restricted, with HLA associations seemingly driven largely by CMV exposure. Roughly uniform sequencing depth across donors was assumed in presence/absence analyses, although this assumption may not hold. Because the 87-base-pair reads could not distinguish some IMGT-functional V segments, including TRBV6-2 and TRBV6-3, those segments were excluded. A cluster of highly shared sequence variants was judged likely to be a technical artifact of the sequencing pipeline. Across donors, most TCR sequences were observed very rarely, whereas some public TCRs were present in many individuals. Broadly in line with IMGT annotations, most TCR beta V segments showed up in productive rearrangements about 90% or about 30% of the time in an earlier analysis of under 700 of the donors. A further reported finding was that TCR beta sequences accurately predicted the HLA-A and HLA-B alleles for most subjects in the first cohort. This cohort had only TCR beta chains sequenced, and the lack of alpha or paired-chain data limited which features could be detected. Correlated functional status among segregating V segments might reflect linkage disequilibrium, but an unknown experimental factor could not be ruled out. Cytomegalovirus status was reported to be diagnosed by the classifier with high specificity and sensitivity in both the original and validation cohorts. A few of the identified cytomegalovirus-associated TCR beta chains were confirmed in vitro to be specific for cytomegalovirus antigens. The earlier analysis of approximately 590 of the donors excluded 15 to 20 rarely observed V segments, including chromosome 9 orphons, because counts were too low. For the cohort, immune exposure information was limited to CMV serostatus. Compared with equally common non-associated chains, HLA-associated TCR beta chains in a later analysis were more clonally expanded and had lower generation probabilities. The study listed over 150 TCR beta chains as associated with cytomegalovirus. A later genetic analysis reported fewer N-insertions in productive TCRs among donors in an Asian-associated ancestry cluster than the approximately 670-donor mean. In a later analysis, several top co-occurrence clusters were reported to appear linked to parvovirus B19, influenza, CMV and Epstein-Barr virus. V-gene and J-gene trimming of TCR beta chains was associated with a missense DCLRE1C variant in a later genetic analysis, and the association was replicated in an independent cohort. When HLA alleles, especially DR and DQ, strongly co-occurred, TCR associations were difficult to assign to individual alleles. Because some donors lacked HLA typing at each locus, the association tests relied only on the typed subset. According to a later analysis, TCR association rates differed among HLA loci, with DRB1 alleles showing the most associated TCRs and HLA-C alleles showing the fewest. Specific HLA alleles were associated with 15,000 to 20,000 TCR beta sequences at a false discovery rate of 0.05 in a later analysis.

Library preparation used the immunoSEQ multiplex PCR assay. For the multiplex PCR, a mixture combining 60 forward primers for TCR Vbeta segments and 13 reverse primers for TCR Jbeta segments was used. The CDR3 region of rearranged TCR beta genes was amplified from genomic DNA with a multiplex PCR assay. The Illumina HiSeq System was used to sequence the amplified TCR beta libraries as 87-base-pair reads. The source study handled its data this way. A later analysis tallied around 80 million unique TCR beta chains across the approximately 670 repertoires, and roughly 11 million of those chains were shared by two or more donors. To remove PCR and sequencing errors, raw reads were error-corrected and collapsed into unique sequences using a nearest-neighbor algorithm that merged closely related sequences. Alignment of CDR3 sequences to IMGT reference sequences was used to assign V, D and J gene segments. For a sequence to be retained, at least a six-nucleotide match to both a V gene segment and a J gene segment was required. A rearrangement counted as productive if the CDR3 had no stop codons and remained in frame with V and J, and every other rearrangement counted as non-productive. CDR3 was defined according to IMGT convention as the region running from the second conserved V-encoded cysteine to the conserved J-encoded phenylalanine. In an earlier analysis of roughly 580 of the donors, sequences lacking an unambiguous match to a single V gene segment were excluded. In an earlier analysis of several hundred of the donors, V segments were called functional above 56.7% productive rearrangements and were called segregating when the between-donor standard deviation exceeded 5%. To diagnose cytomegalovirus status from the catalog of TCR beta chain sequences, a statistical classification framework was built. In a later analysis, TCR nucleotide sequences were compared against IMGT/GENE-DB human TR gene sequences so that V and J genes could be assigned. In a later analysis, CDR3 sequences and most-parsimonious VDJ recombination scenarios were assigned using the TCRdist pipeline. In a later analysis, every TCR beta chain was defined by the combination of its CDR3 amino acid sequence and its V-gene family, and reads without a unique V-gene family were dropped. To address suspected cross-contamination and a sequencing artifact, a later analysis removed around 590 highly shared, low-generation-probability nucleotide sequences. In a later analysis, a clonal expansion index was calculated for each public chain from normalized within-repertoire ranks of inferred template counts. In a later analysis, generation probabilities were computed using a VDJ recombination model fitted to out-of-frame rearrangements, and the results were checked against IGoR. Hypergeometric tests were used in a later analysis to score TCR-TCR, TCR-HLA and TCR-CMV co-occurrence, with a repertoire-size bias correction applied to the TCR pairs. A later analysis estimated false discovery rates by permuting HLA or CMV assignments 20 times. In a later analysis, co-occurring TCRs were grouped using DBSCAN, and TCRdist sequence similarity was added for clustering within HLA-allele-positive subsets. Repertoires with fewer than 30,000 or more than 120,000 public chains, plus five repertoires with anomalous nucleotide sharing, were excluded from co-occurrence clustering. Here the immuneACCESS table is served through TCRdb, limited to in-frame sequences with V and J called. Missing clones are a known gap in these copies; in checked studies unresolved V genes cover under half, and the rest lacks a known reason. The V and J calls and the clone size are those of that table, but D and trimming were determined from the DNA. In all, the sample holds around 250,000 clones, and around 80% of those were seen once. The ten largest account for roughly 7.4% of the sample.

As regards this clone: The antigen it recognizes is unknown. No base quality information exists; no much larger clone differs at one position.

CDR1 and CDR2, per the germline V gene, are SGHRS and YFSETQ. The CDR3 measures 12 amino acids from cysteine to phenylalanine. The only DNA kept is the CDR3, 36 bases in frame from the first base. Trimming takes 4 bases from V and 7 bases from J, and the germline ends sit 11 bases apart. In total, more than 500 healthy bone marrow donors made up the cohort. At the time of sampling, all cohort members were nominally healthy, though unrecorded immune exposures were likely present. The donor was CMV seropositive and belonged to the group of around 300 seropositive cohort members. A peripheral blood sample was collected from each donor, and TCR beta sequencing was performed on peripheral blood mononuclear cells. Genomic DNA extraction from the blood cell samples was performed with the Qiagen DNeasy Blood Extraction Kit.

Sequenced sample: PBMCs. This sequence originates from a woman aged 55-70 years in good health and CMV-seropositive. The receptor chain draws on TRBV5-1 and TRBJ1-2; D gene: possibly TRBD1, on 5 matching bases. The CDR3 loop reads CASSPRVGGYTF. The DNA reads TGCGCCAGCAGCCCCAGGGTTGGTGGCTACACCTTC. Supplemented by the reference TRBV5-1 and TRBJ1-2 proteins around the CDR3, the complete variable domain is KAGVTQTPRYLIKTRGQQVTLSCSPISGHRSVSWYQQTPGQGLQFLFEYFSETQRNKGNFPGRFSGRQFSNSRSEMNVSTLELGDSALYLCASSPRVGGYTFGSGTRLTVV.